This T cell receptor (beta chain) was identified in a study of blood T cell repertoires in COVID-19. Study as a whole: PBMCs, B-cell-depleted T cells, or T cells were the source of the cDNA or gDNA that made up the material.

The assay was immunoSEQ multiplex PCR, and TCRdb's table has in-frame clones only and misses some. The sample consists of about 250,000 clones, roughly 89% of them appearing once. On this clone: Other DNA sequences within the sample encode an identical CDR3.

The CDR3 runs to 16 residues. J lost 4 bases, V lost 1 base, and 5 bases had no gene match. Germline assignment: CDR1 LGHNA and CDR2 YSLEER. Recruitment covered about 26 US areas and drew participants whose ages spanned about 18 to 100 years. The chain recombines TRBV4-3 with TRBJ2-2, with 8 nucleotides matching TRBD1. The specimen sequenced was PBMCs or T cells enriched from blood (not recorded which). The clonotype was recovered from a woman aged 25 to 45 with acute COVID-19. CDR3 sequence (DNA): TGCGCCAGCAGCCAAGGGAGGACAGGGATCACCGGGGAGCTGTTTTTT. Protein product: CASSQGRTGITGELFF.